This T cell receptor beta chain was identified in a study of CD8 T cells in ankylosing spondylitis. TCRdb processed the 5' RACE reads anew with MiXCR; each CDR3 protein has one entry. The table includes 120,000 or so distinct CDR3 sequences, roughly 15% detected once. Whole-study findings and limits: The study identified a TCR beta motif of under 10 highly homologous variants that appeared characteristic of ankylosing spondylitis blood. As reported, disease-linked clones showed significant enrichment in matched ankylosing spondylitis synovial fluid. Both synovial fluid and blood in reactive arthritis had previously been reported to carry some motif variants.

This CDR3 is built from 12 residues. Per the germline V gene, CDR1 is DFQATT and CDR2 is SNEGSKA (reference sequence). Trimming removed 5 bases at V and 2 bases at J, with 9 bases between. This clonotype was seen ten or more times. Antigen specificity is unknown. The sample was blood, either unsorted or a sorted T cell fraction (not recorded which). The chain is built from TRBV20-1 and TRBJ2-5; tentatively, D is TRBD1 (6 bases). This clonotype originated in a female donor with ankylosing spondylitis or in good health (not recorded which). The CDR3 reads CSAGTLQETQYF. The CDR3 nucleotides read TGCAGTGCTGGGACATTGCAAGAGACCCAGTACTTC.